One and the same sample provided the 2 T cell receptor beta chains below, sequenced in a study of CD8 T cells in Susac syndrome (dated by TCRdb to the late 2010s). The library was obtained by the immunoSEQ multiplex PCR assay. RNA was extracted using the RNeasy kit, and roughly 0.45 to 1 ug of the RNA was reverse transcribed with random hexamers. In TCRdb, the public reads were trimmed at Q25 with fastp and aligned with MiXCR, with productive beta chains retained. Rows matching on CDR3 protein sequence are summarized as one entry with the most common DNA and genes. The sample table lists about 120,000 distinct CDR3 sequences, 85% to 95% of them with a count of one. The ten largest clones represent about 0.087% of the sample. The source material was CD4+ T cells from PBMCs. The receptors stem from a human donor with multiple sclerosis.

This sequence joins TRBV24-1 and TRBJ2-3; possible D gene TRBD1, 5 bases. Germline V gene data show CDR1 as KGHDR and CDR2 as SFDVKD. The V gene lost 1 base and the J gene lost 4 bases, with 14 bases spanning the gap. The length of the CDR3 is 16 residues. The CDR3 here is CATSDFHTGAADTQYF. The CDR3 bases are TGTGCCACCAGTGATTTCCATACAGGAGCCGCAGATACGCAGTATTTT.

This chain connects TRBV12-3 or TRBV12-4 to TRBJ1-5; 7 bases are a match to TRBD1. The CDR3 covers 15 residues. With V trimmed by 5 bases and J by 3 bases, 7 bases remained unmatched. CDR3 DNA: TGTGCCAGCAGTCCGACAGGGTCTATCAATCAGCCCCAGCATTTT. Its translation is CASSPTGSINQPQHF.